This T cell receptor beta chain was recovered during a study of beta chain features in type 1 diabetes. Study-level background: All of the samples together had roughly 98 million sorted cells examined.

This CDR3 has 18 residues. The junction had 15 bases not matched to a gene; V was cut back by 2 bases and J by 5 bases. The germline gives CDR1 ENHRY, CDR2 SYGVKD. Sequenced material consisted of expressed TCRB transcripts (all of the isolated RNA was reverse transcribed). Assay: immunoSEQ multiplex PCR; the TCRdb copy retains only in-frame clones and omits some. Of fewer than 500,000 clones in the sample, 14% were seen once. Sorted CD4+ subsets: naive, central memory, regulatory, stem cell-like memory (CD45RO/CCR7/CD25/CD127/CD95/CD27 panel). Sorted populations all exceeded 98% purity. This sequence was found in a young man in good health. Sequenced sample: naive CD4+ T cells from blood. The chain is built from TRBV10-3 and TRBJ2-5; 9 nucleotides agree with TRBD2. DNA for the CDR3: TGTGCCATCAGTGAGGTCGCTACTAGCGGGTCCACATGGGAGACCCAGTACTTC. Translating it yields CAISEVATSGSTWETQYF.